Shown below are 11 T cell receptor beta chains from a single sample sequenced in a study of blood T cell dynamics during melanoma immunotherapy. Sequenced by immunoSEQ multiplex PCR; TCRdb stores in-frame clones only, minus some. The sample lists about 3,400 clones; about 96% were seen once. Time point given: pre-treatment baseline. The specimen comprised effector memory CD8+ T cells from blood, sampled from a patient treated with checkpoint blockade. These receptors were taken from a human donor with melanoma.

The CDR3 region is CASSVWGLQATNEKLFF. CDR3 coding DNA: TGTGCCAGTAGTGTATGGGGATTACAGGCAACTAATGAAAAACTGTTTTTT. The V and J genes are TRBV19 and TRBJ1-4, with a tentative D call TRBD1 (5 bases). The V gene lost 5 bases and the J gene lost 0 bases, with 16 bases spanning the gap. The germline CDR1 and CDR2 sequences are LNHDA and SQIVND (reference sequence). The CDR3 extends over 17 amino acids.

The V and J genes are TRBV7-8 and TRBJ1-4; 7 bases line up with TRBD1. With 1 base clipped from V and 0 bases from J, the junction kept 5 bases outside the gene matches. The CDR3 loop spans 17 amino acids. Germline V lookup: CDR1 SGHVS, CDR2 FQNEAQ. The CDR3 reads CASSLGQGDATNEKLFF. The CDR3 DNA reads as TGTGCCAGCAGCTTAGGCCAGGGGGACGCAACTAATGAAAAACTGTTTTTT.

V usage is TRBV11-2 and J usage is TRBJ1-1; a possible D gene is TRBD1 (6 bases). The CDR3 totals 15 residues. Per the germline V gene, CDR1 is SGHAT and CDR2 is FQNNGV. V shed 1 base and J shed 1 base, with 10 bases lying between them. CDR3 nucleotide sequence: TGTGCCAGCAGCTTAGTTCGGGGGGCGAACACTGAAGCTTTCTTT. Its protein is CASSLVRGANTEAFF.

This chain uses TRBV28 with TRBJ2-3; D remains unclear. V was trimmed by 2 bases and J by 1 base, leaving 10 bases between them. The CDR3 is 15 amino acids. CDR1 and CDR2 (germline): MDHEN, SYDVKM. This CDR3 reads CASSLILAGTDTQYF. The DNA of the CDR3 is TGTGCCAGCAGTTTAATCTTAGCAGGCACAGATACGCAGTATTTT.

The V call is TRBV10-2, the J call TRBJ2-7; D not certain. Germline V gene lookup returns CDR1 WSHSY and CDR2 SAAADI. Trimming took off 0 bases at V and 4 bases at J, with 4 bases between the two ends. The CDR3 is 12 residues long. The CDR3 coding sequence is TGCGCCAGCAGTGAGTCGGGGTACGAGCAGTACTTC. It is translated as CASSESGYEQYF.

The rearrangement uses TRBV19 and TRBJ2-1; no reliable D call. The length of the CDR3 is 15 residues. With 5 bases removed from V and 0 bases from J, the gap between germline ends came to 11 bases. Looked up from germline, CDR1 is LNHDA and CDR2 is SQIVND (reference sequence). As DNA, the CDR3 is TGTGCCAGTAGTGAGTCGGATAGCTCCTACAATGAGCAGTTCTTC. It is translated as CASSESDSSYNEQFF.

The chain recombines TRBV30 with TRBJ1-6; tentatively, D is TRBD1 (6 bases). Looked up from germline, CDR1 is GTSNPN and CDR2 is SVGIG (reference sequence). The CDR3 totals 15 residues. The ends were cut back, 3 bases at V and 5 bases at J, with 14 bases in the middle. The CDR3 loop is CAWSPPDSHNSPLHF. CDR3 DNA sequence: TGTGCCTGGAGCCCCCCGGACAGCCATAATTCACCCCTCCACTTT.

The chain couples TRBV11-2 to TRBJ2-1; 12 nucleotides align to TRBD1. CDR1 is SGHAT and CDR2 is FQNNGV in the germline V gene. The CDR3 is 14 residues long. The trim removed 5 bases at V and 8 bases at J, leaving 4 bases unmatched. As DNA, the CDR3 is TGTGCCAGCAGCCCGGGACAGGGGGCAGATGAGCAGTTCTTC. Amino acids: CASSPGQGADEQFF.

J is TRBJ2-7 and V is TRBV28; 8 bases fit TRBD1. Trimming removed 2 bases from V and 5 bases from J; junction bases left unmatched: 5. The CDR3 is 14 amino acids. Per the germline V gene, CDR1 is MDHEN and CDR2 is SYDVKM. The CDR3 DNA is TGTGCCAGCAGTTTACAGGGGGCGCGCAACGAGCAGTACTTC. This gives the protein CASSLQGARNEQYF.

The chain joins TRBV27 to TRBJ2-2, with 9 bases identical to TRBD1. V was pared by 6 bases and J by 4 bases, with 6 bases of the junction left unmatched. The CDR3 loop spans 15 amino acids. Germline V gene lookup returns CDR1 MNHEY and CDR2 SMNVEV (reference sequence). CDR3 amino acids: CASSRTGDPTGELFF. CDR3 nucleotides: TGTGCCAGCAGCCGGACAGGGGACCCCACCGGGGAGCTGTTTTTT.

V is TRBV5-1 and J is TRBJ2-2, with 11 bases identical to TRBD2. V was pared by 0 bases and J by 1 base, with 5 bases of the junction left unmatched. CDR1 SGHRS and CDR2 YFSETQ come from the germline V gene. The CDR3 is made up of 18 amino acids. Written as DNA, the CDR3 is TGCGCCAGCAGCTTGGAATCGGGACTAGCGGTGAACACCGGGGAGCTGTTTTTT. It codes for CASSLESGLAVNTGELFF. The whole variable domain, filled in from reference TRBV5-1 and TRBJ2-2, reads KAGVTQTPRYLIKTRGQQVTLSCSPISGHRSVSWYQQTPGQGLQFLFEYFSETQRNKGNFPGRFSGRQFSNSRSEMNVSTLELGDSALYLCASSLESGLAVNTGELFFGEGSRLTVL.